This T cell receptor (beta chain) is drawn from a study of T cell responses to AZD1222 COVID-19 vaccine. Study as a whole: Second-dose timings of about 4 or about 12 weeks were pooled.

Sequencing used immunoSEQ multiplex PCR; TCRdb keeps in-frame clones, though not all of them. Among 130,000 or so clones listed, roughly 85% were seen once. Regarding this clone: Its antigen is as yet unknown.

Study-wide findings and caveats: Per reports, nearly half of all spike-specific TCRs target regions that are unmutated in variants.

The CDR3 has 15 amino acids. Germline V lookup: CDR1 MNHEY, CDR2 SVGAGI. V lost 0 bases and J lost 0, with 8 bases in between. Specimen: peripheral blood, collected on day 0 of AZD1222 vaccination. The clonotype originates from an adult in good health. This chain connects TRBV6-5 to TRBJ1-1; D possibly corresponds to TRBD1 (5 bases). CDR3 sequence: CASSYSRTLNTEAFF. The CDR3 region has the DNA TGTGCCAGCAGTTACTCGCGGACATTGAACACTGAAGCTTTCTTT.